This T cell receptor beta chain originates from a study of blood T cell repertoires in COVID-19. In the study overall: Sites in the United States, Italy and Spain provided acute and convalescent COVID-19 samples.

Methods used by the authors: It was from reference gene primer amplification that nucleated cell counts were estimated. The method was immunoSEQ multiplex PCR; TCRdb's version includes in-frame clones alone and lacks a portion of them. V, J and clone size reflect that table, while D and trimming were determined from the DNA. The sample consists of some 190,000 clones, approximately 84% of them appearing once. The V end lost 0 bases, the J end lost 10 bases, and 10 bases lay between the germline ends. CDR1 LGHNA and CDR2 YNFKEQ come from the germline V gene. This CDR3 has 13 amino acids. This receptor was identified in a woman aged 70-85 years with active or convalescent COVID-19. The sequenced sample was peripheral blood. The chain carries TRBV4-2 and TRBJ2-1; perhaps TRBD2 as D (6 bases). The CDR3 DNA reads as TGTGCCAGCAGCCAAGATCGGGGAGGCGAGCAGTTCTTC. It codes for CASSQDRGGEQFF.